The rows below give T cell receptor beta chains drawn from one sample of a study of T cells in Graves' hyperthyroidism and ophthalmopathy. TCRdb called the multiplex PCR reads again in MiXCR, with one record for every CDR3 protein. The table has 450,000 to 550,000 distinct CDR3 sequences, less than 25% seen once. Sequenced material: blood. Receptors originate from a woman aged 25 to 39 with Graves' ophthalmopathy. Each CDR3 is given with its conserved first and last residue. A D gene is named only where the DNA matches it firmly. Size values are once, few and many counts, or a class for expanded clones, and some rows have none.

d_call cdr3_length clone_size v_call cdr3_aa
TRBD1 14 many TRBV10-3 CAISVAGQAYEQYF
. 14 few TRBV7-2 CASSPRRSGQPQRF
. 13 many TRBV4-3 CASSQDWGETQYF
. 8 many TRBV20-1 CSAREAFF
TRBD1 13 . TRBV9 CASSGGTGNEQYF
. 11 many TRBV20-1 CSARDLEGYTF
. 11 many TRBV19 CASSTVLEAFF
TRBD2 16 many TRBV11-2 CASSPRTSTLQETQYF
TRBD1 15 few TRBV6-5 CASSYGFQGARGYTF
TRBD1 14 many TRBV20-1 CSASLTGAGQPQHF
TRBD2 14 many TRBV6-5 CASSYETSGYEQYF
. 14 many TRBV2 CASYDRAGIYEQYF
TRBD2 15 . TRBV28 CASTPGGEGIAEQYF
TRBD2 18 many TRBV3-1 CASSRIGRGGAPQETQYF
. 11 many TRBV2 CASSEARAPTF
. 13 many TRBV12-3/TRBV12-4 CASSPPDSTEAFF
TRBD1 14 . TRBV6-5 CASSYVDRDTEAFF
. 13 few TRBV12-3/TRBV12-4 CASRTSGRGMTFF
. 16 . TRBV19 CASSTLTGTEQETQYF
TRBD1 14 . TRBV6-1 CASSGRDRGYGYTF
. 14 many TRBV7-9 CASSLDRNTGELFF
TRBD1 15 . TRBV19 CASRARGQGIYGYTF
. 13 many TRBV12-3/TRBV12-4 CASSSNQIYGYTF
. 14 . TRBV5-1 CASSLGAEGTEAFF
. 13 many TRBV10-3 CAIRGTENTEAFF
. 13 . TRBV20-1 CSARPRTEVGYTF
. 17 many TRBV19 CASNDLQGGGVNQPQHF
. 11 . TRBV7-2 CASSLISAQYF
TRBD1 15 few TRBV11-1 CASSLDPTGGYGYTF
. 12 many TRBV27 CASSFAGNGYTF
. 13 . TRBV19 CASSITERDIQYF
. 20 . TRBV5-1 CASSLDLFRSKVHENTEAFF
. 16 many TRBV20-1 CSARESRGNSNQPQHF
. 13 . TRBV19 CATQWAGTYGYTF
TRBD2 19 many TRBV6-2/TRBV6-3 CASSPRTSGGTSSYNEQFF
TRBD2 16 . TRBV5-1 CASSHPRGIDPETQYF